This passage covers 26 T cell receptor beta chains from one sample sequenced in a study of blood T cell repertoires in COVID-19. TCRdb's copy holds only in-frame clones and misses some; the assay was immunoSEQ multiplex PCR. The data hold roughly 79,000 clones, with over 85% observed a single time. Sequences were obtained from peripheral blood. All receptors come from a man aged 45-60 years with active COVID-19.

This clone is judged medium-sized. The chain carries TRBV18 and TRBJ2-7; D is possibly TRBD1 (6 bases). This CDR3 contains 15 residues. Germline assignment: CDR1 KGHSH and CDR2 LQKENI. V was trimmed by 3 bases and J by 3 bases, leaving 15 bases between them. The CDR3 region is CASSPGHSKIYEQYF. CDR3 DNA sequence: TGTGCCAGCTCACCGGGACACTCCAAAATCTACGAGCAGTACTTC.

The gene calls are TRBV11-2 and TRBJ2-7; a weak D match, TRBD1 (6 bases). CDR1 and CDR2 from the germline V gene are SGHAT and FQNNGV. V lost 5 bases and J lost 2, with 19 bases in between. The CDR3 extends over 16 amino acids. The CDR3 spells CASSGVKGDEAYEQYF. CDR3 coding DNA: TGTGCCAGCAGCGGAGTAAAGGGGGACGAAGCCTACGAGCAGTACTTC.

The chain has TRBV5-5 and TRBJ2-1, with 9 bases matching TRBD1. This CDR3 has 14 residues. The germline V gene has CDR1 SGHKS and CDR2 YYEKEE (reference sequence). Losses at the gene ends were 9 bases for V and 5 bases for J; bases not matched to a gene: 9. The DNA of the CDR3 is TGTGCCACCGGGGACAGGGTGAGTAACAATGAGCAGTTCTTC. As protein: CATGDRVSNNEQFF.

The chain carries TRBV3-1 (or the pseudogene TRBV3-2) and TRBJ2-7; D uncertain. There are 12 residues in the CDR3. Germline loops: CDR1 LGHDT, CDR2 YNNKEL (reference sequence). V lost 4 bases, J lost 5 bases, and 9 bases lay in between. CDR3 nucleotide sequence: TGTGCCAGCAGCCCGAGTACGGACGAGCAGTACTTC. Its translation is CASSPSTDEQYF.

The chain joins TRBV3-1 (or the pseudogene TRBV3-2) to TRBJ1-1; D perhaps matches TRBD1 (5 bases). V was trimmed by 3 bases and J by 11 bases, leaving 13 bases between them. The CDR3 consists of 12 residues. Germline V gene data show CDR1 as LGHDT and CDR2 as YNNKEL (reference sequence). CDR3 residues: CASSQGGFAAFF. DNA of the CDR3: TGTGCCAGCAGCCAGGGGGGTTTCGCGGCTTTCTTT.

The chain has TRBV19 and TRBJ1-5; TRBD1 matches at 10 bases. The ends lost 6 bases at V and 7 bases at J; junction bases unmatched: 12. The CDR3 is made up of 16 amino acids. The V gene's germline CDR1 is LNHDA and CDR2 SQIVND (reference sequence). CDR3 nucleotide sequence: TGTGCCAGTAGGAGGGGGACAGGGGAGAGTGGGCAGCCCCAGCATTTT. Translating gives CASRRGTGESGQPQHF.

This clone was detected once. In nucleotides, the CDR3 is TGTGCCAGCAGCTCAGGGCATGAGCAGTTCTTC. Residues: CASSSGHEQFF. The chain joins TRBV3-1 (or the pseudogene TRBV3-2) to TRBJ2-1; D may be TRBD1 (5 bases). Germline V gene lookup returns CDR1 LGHDT and CDR2 YNNKEL (reference sequence). There are 11 residues in the CDR3. Trimming took 5 bases from V and 8 from J, leaving 7 bases between them.

The chain recombines TRBV27 with TRBJ2-2; 8 bases are shared with TRBD1. This CDR3 region has 15 residues. With V trimmed by 4 bases and J by 6 bases, 7 bases remained unmatched. CDR1 is MNHEY and CDR2 is SMNVEV in the germline V gene (reference sequence). The CDR3 loop reads CASSYTGGIPGELFF. CDR3 sequence (DNA): TGTGCCAGCAGTTATACAGGGGGTATCCCCGGGGAGCTGTTTTTT.

The chain joins TRBV4-1 to TRBJ2-7; 7 bases align to TRBD1. In germline, CDR1 is MGHRA, CDR2 YSYEKL. The junction had 10 bases not matched to a gene; V was cut back by 3 bases and J by 2 bases. There are 16 residues in the CDR3. Here the CDR3 reads CASSHRHRDSAYEQYF. The CDR3 DNA sequence: TGCGCCAGCAGCCACCGACACCGGGACAGTGCCTACGAGCAGTACTTC.

The chain links TRBV5-1 to TRBJ2-2; 12 positions agree with TRBD2. Germline V gene lookup returns CDR1 SGHRS and CDR2 YFSETQ. The length of the CDR3 is 19 residues. The J segment lost 5 bases and the V segment lost 1 base, leaving 12 bases of the junction unmatched. The CDR3 DNA is TGCGCCAGCAGCTTGTCGCCTAGCGGGGGGGCTTCGGTTACCGGGGAGCTGTTTTTT. This translates into CASSLSPSGGASVTGELFF. The full variable domain, completed using reference TRBV5-1 and TRBJ2-2, is KAGVTQTPRYLIKTRGQQVTLSCSPISGHRSVSWYQQTPGQGLQFLFEYFSETQRNKGNFPGRFSGRQFSNSRSEMNVSTLELGDSALYLCASSLSPSGGASVTGELFFGEGSRLTVL.

This rearrangement joins TRBV10-3 to TRBJ2-7; 7 nucleotides line up with TRBD1. CDR3 length: 16 amino acids. Germline loops: CDR1 ENHRY, CDR2 SYGVKD. V shed 8 bases and J 5 bases; nucleotides not matched to a gene: 18. The CDR3 DNA reads as TGTGCCATCTCTCGTTCGGGACAGAAAACTGGGGACGAGCAGTACTTC. Its protein is CAISRSGQKTGDEQYF.

The chain recombines TRBV19 with TRBJ1-1; D unclear. Germline loops: CDR1 LNHDA, CDR2 SQIVND (reference sequence). The CDR3 contains 14 residues. V lost 3 bases, J lost 5 bases, and 13 bases lay in between. This CDR3 reads CASSIGGVSTEAFF. In nucleotides, the CDR3 is TGTGCCAGTAGTATCGGTGGAGTAAGTACTGAAGCTTTCTTT. The complete variable domain, with remaining parts taken from reference TRBV19 and TRBJ1-1, reads DGGITQSPKYLFRKEGQNVTLSCEQNLNHDAMYWYRQDPGQGLRLIYYSQIVNDFQKGDIAEGYSVSREKKESFPLTVTSAQKNPTAFYLCASSIGGVSTEAFFGQGTRLTVV.

The chain uses TRBV27 and TRBJ1-2; 7 positions agree with TRBD1. V shed 4 bases and J 8 bases; nucleotides not matched to a gene: 7. Germline V gene sequence: CDR1 MNHEY, CDR2 SMNVEV (reference sequence). The CDR3 consists of 13 residues. The CDR3 DNA follows: TGTGCCAGCAGTTCAGTGGGACAGTCGGGCTACACCTTC. Translated: CASSSVGQSGYTF.

The chain joins TRBV28 to TRBJ2-1; a possible D gene is TRBD2 (6 bases). This CDR3 has 15 amino acids. V lost 2 bases and J 0 bases, leaving 8 bases between the germline ends. The V gene's germline CDR1 is MDHEN and CDR2 SYDVKM. Written as DNA, the CDR3 is TGTGCCAGCAGTTTAGAGGGAGGCTCCTACAATGAGCAGTTCTTC. Encoded protein: CASSLEGGSYNEQFF.

V and J are TRBV19 and TRBJ2-7; the D gene is possibly TRBD1 (5 bases). V dropped 5 bases and J dropped 0 bases, with 14 bases sitting between them. Germline V lookup: CDR1 LNHDA, CDR2 SQIVND (reference sequence). This CDR3 is 15 amino acids long. CDR3 sequence reads: CASSPAGSSSYEQYF. The CDR3 nucleotides read TGTGCCAGTAGTCCGGCAGGGTCTAGCTCCTACGAGCAGTACTTC.

The chain employs TRBV7-8 and TRBJ2-1, with D possibly TRBD2 on 6 matching bases. Between the trimmed V and J ends, which lost 3 bases and 5 bases, there was a span of 11 bases. The CDR3 is made up of 14 amino acids. The germline gives CDR1 SGHVS, CDR2 FQNEAQ. The CDR3 reads CASSFGSGHNEQFF. DNA for the CDR3: TGTGCCAGCAGCTTCGGTAGCGGCCACAATGAGCAGTTCTTC. Drawing the rest from reference TRBV7-8 and TRBJ2-1, the complete variable domain is GAGVSQSPRYKVAKRGQDVALRCDPISGHVSLFWYQQALGQGPEFLTYFQNEAQLDKSGLPSDRFFAERPEGSVSTLKIQRTQQEDSAVYLCASSFGSGHNEQFFGPGTRLTVL.

The rearrangement uses TRBV3-1 (or the pseudogene TRBV3-2) and TRBJ1-1; D gene ambiguous. Germline CDR1 is LGHDT and CDR2 is YNNKEL (reference sequence). Trimming stripped 5 bases from V and 5 bases from J, with 9 bases between. This CDR3 is 12 amino acids long. Written as DNA, the CDR3 is TGTGCCAGCAGCTTACCCGGGACTGAAGCTTTCTTT. Protein sequence: CASSLPGTEAFF.

This chain uses TRBV7-9 with TRBJ2-5; 8 bases agree with TRBD2. This CDR3 spans 15 amino acids. The germline CDR1 and CDR2 sequences are SEHNR and FQNEAQ (reference sequence). V was clipped by 5 bases and J by 2 bases; unmatched bases: 7. CDR3 DNA: TGTGCCAGCAGCCTGCAATTAGCGGGGCAAGAGACCCAGTACTTC. Translated, it gives CASSLQLAGQETQYF.

CDR3: CASSIERQGNQPQHF. The CDR3 DNA sequence: TGTGCCAGTAGTATAGAACGACAGGGCAATCAGCCCCAGCATTTT. The rearrangement uses TRBV19 and TRBJ1-5; the D gene is possibly TRBD1 (6 bases). The CDR3 covers 15 residues. V gave up 0 bases and J gave up 2 bases, with 8 bases separating them. Germline CDR1 LNHDA, CDR2 SQIVND (reference sequence).

This chain links TRBV6-5 with TRBJ1-1; tentative D call: TRBD1 (5 bases). Between the trimmed V and J ends, which lost 7 bases and 4 bases, there was a span of 16 bases. The V gene's germline CDR1 is MNHEY and CDR2 SVGAGI. There are 14 residues in the CDR3. The CDR3 reads CASIPSGGGTEAFF. CDR3 DNA sequence: TGTGCCAGCATCCCGTCCGGGGGGGGCACTGAAGCTTTCTTT.

This chain uses TRBV6-1 with TRBJ2-1; 8 bases line up with TRBD1. Trimming removed 2 bases from V and 4 bases from J; junction bases left unmatched: 4. Germline V lookup: CDR1 MNHNS, CDR2 SASEGT. The CDR3 contains 15 residues. In DNA, the CDR3 is TGTGCCAGCAGTGAATTTGGACAGGGTTACAATGAGCAGTTCTTC. Protein: CASSEFGQGYNEQFF.

DNA of the CDR3: TGCGCCAGCAGCCCTAGCGTCGGCTCCTACAATGAGCAGTTCTTC. It yields the protein CASSPSVGSYNEQFF. V is TRBV5-1 and J is TRBJ2-1, with a tentative D call TRBD2 (6 bases). Trimming pared 4 bases from V and 0 bases from J, leaving 11 bases between. Germline V lookup: CDR1 SGHRS, CDR2 YFSETQ. The CDR3 runs to 15 residues.

This clone was detected only once. V is TRBV4-1 and J is TRBJ1-5; D is unclear. The CDR3 sequence is 14 residues long. The germline V gene has CDR1 MGHRA and CDR2 YSYEKL. Trimming took 4 bases from V and 6 from J, leaving 13 bases between them. Here the CDR3 DNA reads TGCGCCAGCAGCCCTACAGAGCGGGCTCAGCCCCAGCATTTT. Its translation is CASSPTERAQPQHF.

This chain links TRBV9 with TRBJ2-6; D gene unclear. Per the germline V gene, CDR1 is SGDLS and CDR2 is YYNGEE. This CDR3 is 15 amino acids long. V lost 2 bases and J lost 0, with 6 bases in between. CDR3 DNA sequence: TGTGCCAGCAGCGTTGGCTTCTCTGGGGCCAACGTCCTGACTTTC. Protein sequence: CASSVGFSGANVLTF. Complete variable domain (other parts from reference TRBV9 and TRBJ2-6): DSGVTQTPKHLITATGQRVTLRCSPRSGDLSVYWYQQSLDQGLQFLIQYYNGEERAKGNILERFSAQQFPDLHSELNLSSLELGDSALYFCASSVGFSGANVLTFGAGSRLTVL.

V and J are TRBV29-1 and TRBJ2-7; 7 bases match TRBD1. The CDR3 runs 13 residues. The V gene's germline CDR1 is SQVTM and CDR2 ANQGSEA. V lost 7 bases to trimming and J lost 6 bases; unmatched junction nucleotides: 12. In DNA form, the CDR3 reads TGCAGCGCGAACACAGGGGTGAAGAGCGAGCAGTACTTC. Residues: CSANTGVKSEQYF.

The chain uses TRBV28 and TRBJ2-5; 10 bases fit TRBD2. The V and J ends lost 6 bases and 7 bases, in that order; junction bases with no gene match: 8. The germline V gene has CDR1 MDHEN and CDR2 SYDVKM. The length of the CDR3 is 14 residues. The CDR3 sequence is CASRIAGGWGTQYF. The CDR3 nucleotides are TGTGCCAGCAGAATAGCGGGAGGATGGGGGACCCAGTACTTC. Looking up the rest from reference TRBV28 and TRBJ2-5 gives the full variable domain: DVKVTQSSRYLVKRTGEKVFLECVQDMDHENMFWYRQDPGLGLRLIYFSYDVKMKEKGDIPEGYSVSREKKERFSLILESASTNQTSMYLCASRIAGGWGTQYFGPGTRLLVL.